Following are 29 T cell receptor beta chains from one sample sequenced in a study of long-term antiretroviral therapy in people with HIV. Run at survey level, the immunoSEQ assay was version v3.0. Sequenced by immunoSEQ multiplex PCR; TCRdb stores in-frame clones only, minus some. The sample holds under 50,000 clones, approximately 87% seen once. The specimen comprised unsorted PBMCs, sampled 1.2 years after starting antiretroviral therapy. The origin of the receptors is a woman in her fifties or sixties with HIV.

J is TRBJ1-2 and V is TRBV9; 8 bases agree with TRBD1. With 3 bases clipped from V and 7 bases from J, the junction kept 5 bases outside the gene matches. Germline CDR1 SGDLS, CDR2 YYNGEE. The CDR3 is 13 amino acids. The CDR3 DNA follows: TGTGCCAGCAGCGGACAGGGGAGGAGTGGCTACACCTTC. Translated, it gives CASSGQGRSGYTF.

The chain has TRBV4-1 and TRBJ2-7; a possible D gene is TRBD1 (6 bases). The V end lost 0 bases, the J end lost 0 bases, and 18 bases lay between the germline ends. The CDR3 runs to 18 residues. Germline V gene lookup returns CDR1 MGHRA and CDR2 YSYEKL. The CDR3 protein is CASSQEGGWGRASYEQYF. Here the CDR3 DNA reads TGCGCCAGCAGCCAAGAAGGGGGTTGGGGGCGGGCCTCCTACGAGCAGTACTTC.

This chain links TRBV7-6 with TRBJ1-1; D remains ambiguous. The CDR3 length is 16 residues. Trimming took off 4 bases at V and 0 bases at J, with 15 bases between the two ends. Germline V lookup: CDR1 SGHVS, CDR2 FNYEAQ. CDR3 sequence (DNA): TGTGCCAGCAGCTCTGACAAGTCGGGCTTGAACACTGAAGCTTTCTTT. This sequence encodes CASSSDKSGLNTEAFF.

The V call is TRBV5-6, the J call TRBJ1-4; D call uncertain. Germline loops: CDR1 SGHDT, CDR2 YYEEEE. Trimming cost V 1 base and J 13 bases, with 11 bases left between them. The CDR3 consists of 12 residues. CDR3 bases: TGTGCCAGCAGCTTGTCTGCAGGAAGACTGTTTTTT. Protein: CASSLSAGRLFF.

This chain uses TRBV9 with TRBJ2-1; D is perhaps TRBD1 or TRBD2 (7 bases each). V shed 2 bases and J shed 3 bases, with 12 bases lying between them. CDR3 length: 15 residues. The germline V gene has CDR1 SGDLS and CDR2 YYNGEE. The DNA for the CDR3 is TGTGCCAGCAGCGTCACAGGGGAGGGCTACAATGAGCAGTTCTTC. Its translation is CASSVTGEGYNEQFF.

The chain couples TRBV5-8 to TRBJ2-7; D ambiguous. Trimming shortened V by 0 bases and J by 4 bases, and 11 bases separated the two germline ends. The germline gives CDR1 SGHTS, CDR2 YDEGEE. This CDR3 is 14 amino acids long. DNA for the CDR3: TGTGCCAGCAGCTTGGGGAGAGCCCCATACGAGCAGTACTTC. Translating gives CASSLGRAPYEQYF.

The chain recombines TRBV23-1 with TRBJ1-1; D unresolved. TRBV23-1 is filed as an ORF, its function uncertain. This CDR3 region has 10 residues. V lost 8 bases, J lost 8 bases, and 9 bases lay in between. For the CDR3, the DNA is TGCGCCAGCTGGCCCAGGGAAGCTTTCTTT. It codes for CASWPREAFF.

The chain uses TRBV5-4 and TRBJ2-2; D possibly corresponds to TRBD1 (7 bases). This CDR3 is built from 17 residues. Germline assignment: CDR1 SGHNT and CDR2 YYREEE (reference sequence). V dropped 0 bases and J dropped 0 bases, with 12 bases sitting between them. Here the CDR3 reads CASSLGGTATNTGELFF. Written as DNA, the CDR3 is TGTGCCAGCAGCTTGGGCGGGACAGCTACGAACACCGGGGAGCTGTTTTTT.

The rearrangement uses TRBV6-5 and TRBJ2-7; D gene uncertain. Germline lookup yields CDR1 MNHEY and CDR2 SVGAGI. V gave up 0 bases and J gave up 3 bases, with 12 bases separating them. This CDR3 has 15 residues. In DNA, the CDR3 is TGTGCCAGCAGTTACTCTCGCCAGACCCTCTACGAGCAGTACTTC. This translates into CASSYSRQTLYEQYF.

This chain links TRBV21-1 with TRBJ1-5. TRBV21-1 is classified as a pseudogene. The CDR3 is 18 amino acids. The CDR3 coding sequence is TGTGCCAGCAGCAAAGCGGGGCCCTGGGGGGGGTGGGTGTGGCCCCAGCATTTT. Amino acids: CASSKAGPWGGWVWPQHF.

The rearrangement links TRBV6-6 to TRBJ2-7, with D perhaps given as TRBD1 or TRBD2 (5 bases each). The V gene's germline CDR1 is MNHNY and CDR2 SVGAGI (reference sequence). The V end was cut by 6 bases, the J end by 9 bases, with 12 bases between. This CDR3 has 11 amino acids. In DNA form, the CDR3 reads TGTGCCAGCAGCTTTGGGACCGTGCAGTACTTC. This encodes CASSFGTVQYF.

J is TRBJ1-2 and V is TRBV30, with D possibly being TRBD1 (5 bases). Germline lookup yields CDR1 GTSNPN and CDR2 SVGIG (reference sequence). Trimming left V 0 bases short and J 7 bases short, with 12 bases between. This CDR3 is built from 13 residues. CDR3 residues: CAWSVGTYGGYTF. DNA for the CDR3: TGTGCCTGGAGTGTAGGGACTTATGGTGGCTACACCTTC.

The chain links TRBV19 to TRBJ1-1; tentative D call: TRBD1 (5 bases). The germline CDR1 and CDR2 sequences are LNHDA and SQIVND (reference sequence). This CDR3 has 12 residues. Trimming shortened V by 6 bases and J by 10 bases, and 15 bases separated the two germline ends. CDR3: CASREGDLLAFF. CDR3 nucleotide sequence: TGTGCCAGTAGAGAAGGGGATCTTTTAGCTTTCTTT.

In this sample, this clone turned up once. The chain has TRBV5-1 and TRBJ1-6; D call uncertain. This CDR3 comprises 14 residues. Germline V CDR1 and CDR2: SGHRS, YFSETQ. V was trimmed by 2 bases and J by 7 bases, leaving 10 bases between them. The CDR3 here is CASSFGKENSPLHF. CDR3 DNA: TGCGCCAGCAGCTTCGGGAAAGAGAATTCACCCCTCCACTTT.

The chain is built from TRBV11-2 and TRBJ1-5; D gene unclear. The V end was cut by 1 base, the J end by 0 bases, with 13 bases between. The CDR3 totals 17 residues. Germline assignment: CDR1 SGHAT and CDR2 FQNNGV. CDR3 region: CASSLVRPDHSNQPQHF. In nucleotides, the CDR3 is TGTGCCAGCAGCTTAGTAAGGCCAGATCATAGCAATCAGCCCCAGCATTTT. The variable domain in full, completed from reference TRBV11-2 and TRBJ1-5, reads EAGVAQSPRYKIIEKRQSVAFWCNPISGHATLYWYQQILGQGPKLLIQFQNNGVVDDSQLPKDRFSAERLKGVDSTLKIQPAKLEDSAVYLCASSLVRPDHSNQPQHFGDGTRLSIL.

J is TRBJ1-6 and V is TRBV7-6; no reliable D call. CDR3 length: 14 residues. The germline V gene has CDR1 SGHVS and CDR2 FNYEAQ. V gave up 5 bases and J gave up 7 bases, with 12 bases separating them. CDR3 nucleotide sequence: TGTGCCAGCAGCCATAGTGAAGGAAATTCACCCCTCCACTTT. It codes for CASSHSEGNSPLHF.

The DNA for the CDR3 is TGTGCCAGCAGCCAAGGAGGATCCCGGGCGGACTACGAGCAGTACTTC. Residues: CASSQGGSRADYEQYF. This chain connects TRBV9 to TRBJ2-7; D possibly corresponds to TRBD2 (5 bases). The CDR3 covers 16 residues. V lost 4 bases and J lost 3, with 20 bases in between. In germline, CDR1 is SGDLS, CDR2 YYNGEE.

This rearrangement joins TRBV7-2 to TRBJ1-2; TRBD1 agrees at 8 bases. CDR1 SGHTA and CDR2 FQGNSA come from the germline V gene. The CDR3 runs 13 residues. Trimming cost V 5 bases and J 4 bases; bases outside gene matches: 3. The CDR3 reads CASSRQGSYGYTF. In DNA form, the CDR3 reads TGTGCCAGCAGCCGACAGGGGAGCTATGGCTACACCTTC.

This clone occurred once. The DNA of the CDR3 is TGTGCCAGCAGCACTCCGGGGCCGAACACTGAAGCTTTCTTT. Translating it yields CASSTPGPNTEAFF. The chain is built from TRBV7-2 and TRBJ1-1; the D gene is possibly TRBD1 (5 bases). The V gene's germline CDR1 is SGHTA and CDR2 FQGNSA. The V end was cut by 5 bases, the J end by 1 base, with 11 bases between. The CDR3 contains 14 residues. Complete variable domain (other parts from reference TRBV7-2 and TRBJ1-1): GAGVSQSPSNKVTEKGKDVELRCDPISGHTALYWYRQSLGQGLEFLIYFQGNSAPDKSGLPSDRFSAERTGGSVSTLTIQRTQQEDSAVYLCASSTPGPNTEAFFGQGTRLTVV.

The genes are TRBV5-1 and TRBJ1-5; D is perhaps TRBD1 (5 bases). V was clipped by 0 bases and J by 0 bases, with 10 bases between them. CDR3 length: 16 amino acids. In germline, CDR1 is SGHRS, CDR2 YFSETQ. The CDR3 DNA reads TGCGCCAGCAGCTTGGGTACAGGTTATAGCAATCAGCCCCAGCATTTT. Translating gives CASSLGTGYSNQPQHF.

This sequence joins TRBV7-2 and TRBJ1-6; D is uncertain. The V end was cut by 4 bases, the J end by 6 bases, with 4 bases between. CDR1 is SGHTA and CDR2 is FQGNSA in the germline V gene. This CDR3 contains 12 residues. The DNA for the CDR3 is TGTGCCAGCAGCTCCCTTAATTCACCCCTCCACTTT. It translates to CASSSLNSPLHF.

The rearrangement joins TRBV19 to TRBJ2-3; TRBD2 agrees at 7 bases. The CDR3 loop spans 14 amino acids. CDR1 and CDR2 from the germline V gene are LNHDA and SQIVND (reference sequence). J was trimmed by 0 bases and V by 6 bases; bases with no gene match: 3. The CDR3 sequence is CASSPGGSTDTQYF. In DNA, the CDR3 is TGTGCCAGTAGCCCCGGGGGGAGCACAGATACGCAGTATTTT. Complete variable domain (other parts from reference TRBV19 and TRBJ2-3): DGGITQSPKYLFRKEGQNVTLSCEQNLNHDAMYWYRQDPGQGLRLIYYSQIVNDFQKGDIAEGYSVSREKKESFPLTVTSAQKNPTAFYLCASSPGGSTDTQYFGPGTRLTVL.

This chain links TRBV1 with TRBJ1-5. TRBV1 is a known pseudogene. CDR3 length: 17 residues. The CDR3 coding sequence is TGCACCAGCAGCCAAGATCGGGAGGCCGGTGGCAATCAGCCCCAGCATTTT. It is translated as CTSSQDREAGGNQPQHF.

This clone was detected only once. Written as DNA, the CDR3 is TGTGCCAGCAGCGGAGGGACAGGAGACTCCAACTATGGCTACACCTTC. Its translation: CASSGGTGDSNYGYTF. The chain is built from TRBV5-4 and TRBJ1-2, with TRBD1 matching 8 bases. Germline trimming cut 4 bases from V and 2 bases from J; bases unmatched to any gene: 10. The CDR3 extends over 16 amino acids. Germline V gene lookup returns CDR1 SGHNT and CDR2 YYREEE (reference sequence).

This chain uses TRBV7-9 with TRBJ2-1; D is undetermined. Germline CDR1 is SEHNR and CDR2 is FQNEAQ (reference sequence). The CDR3 is 13 residues long. V was trimmed by 1 base and J by 7 bases, leaving 8 bases between them. The chain's CDR3 is CASSLVLRNEQFF. The CDR3 DNA reads as TGTGCCAGCAGCTTAGTCCTTAGAAATGAGCAGTTCTTC.

This chain links TRBV5-5 with TRBJ2-1; 7 bases are shared with TRBD1. Germline CDR1 SGHKS, CDR2 YYEKEE (reference sequence). Trimming took 2 bases from V and 2 from J; bases not matched to a gene: 4. The CDR3 sequence is 15 residues long. The CDR3 loop reads CASSFTTGTYNEQFF. In DNA, the CDR3 is TGTGCCAGCAGCTTTACGACAGGGACCTACAATGAGCAGTTCTTC. Using reference TRBV5-5 and TRBJ2-1 for the parts outside the CDR3, the full variable domain is DAGVTQSPTHLIKTRGQQVTLRCSPISGHKSVSWYQQVLGQGPQFIFQYYEKEERGRGNFPDRFSARQFPNYSSELNVNALLLGDSALYLCASSFTTGTYNEQFFGPGTRLTVL.

The J gene is TRBJ1-1, the V gene TRBV5-6; D ambiguous. V was clipped by 4 bases and J by 11 bases, with 18 bases between them. The CDR3 contains 13 residues. CDR1 SGHDT and CDR2 YYEEEE come from the germline V gene. The CDR3 loop is CASSTTGNWIAFF. As DNA, the CDR3 is TGTGCCAGCAGCACGACTGGGAACTGGATCGCTTTCTTT.

The genes are TRBV7-9 and TRBJ1-1; possibly TRBD1 for D (6 bases). This CDR3 comprises 15 residues. V lost 2 bases and J lost 0, with 10 bases in between. Germline lookup yields CDR1 SEHNR and CDR2 FQNEAQ (reference sequence). The CDR3 DNA reads TGTGCCAGCAGCTTACAGGGGAACATGAACACTGAAGCTTTCTTT. Its translation is CASSLQGNMNTEAFF. The full variable domain, rest sourced from reference TRBV7-9 and TRBJ1-1, is DTGVSQNPRHKITKRGQNVTFRCDPISEHNRLYWYRQTLGQGPEFLTYFQNEAQLEKSRLLSDRFSAERPKGSFSTLEIQRTEQGDSAMYLCASSLQGNMNTEAFFGQGTRLTVV.

The rearrangement joins TRBV2 to TRBJ2-5; unclear D gene. The V gene's germline CDR1 is SNHLY and CDR2 FYNNEI. V shed 6 bases and J shed 0 bases, with 8 bases lying between them. The CDR3 contains 13 residues. CDR3 DNA sequence: TGTGCCAGCAGCAACGGGTACCAAGAGACCCAGTACTTC. It codes for CASSNGYQETQYF.